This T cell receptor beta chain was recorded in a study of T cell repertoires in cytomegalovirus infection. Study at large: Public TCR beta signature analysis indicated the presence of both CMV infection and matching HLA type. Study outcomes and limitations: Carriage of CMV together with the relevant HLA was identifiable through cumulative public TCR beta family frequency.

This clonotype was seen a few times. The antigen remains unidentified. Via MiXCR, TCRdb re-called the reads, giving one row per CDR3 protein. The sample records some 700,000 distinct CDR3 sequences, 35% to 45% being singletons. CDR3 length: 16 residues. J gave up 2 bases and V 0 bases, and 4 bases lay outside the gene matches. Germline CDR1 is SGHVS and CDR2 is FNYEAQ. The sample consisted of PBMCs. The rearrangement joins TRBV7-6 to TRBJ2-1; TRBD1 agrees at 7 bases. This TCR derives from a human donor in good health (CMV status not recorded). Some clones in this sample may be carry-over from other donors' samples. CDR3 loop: CASSLAYRGPYNEQFF. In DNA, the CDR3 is TGTGCCAGCAGCTTAGCCTACAGGGGCCCCTACAATGAGCAGTTCTTC.